A single sample is the source of the 28 T cell receptor beta chains below, sequenced in a study of blood T cells in healthy people across ages. Together with a sample-barcoded 5' primer, a J-beta primer mix was included in a second PCR lasting roughly 6 to 12 cycles. MiXCR, applied by TCRdb to the 5' RACE reads, yields one record per CDR3 protein. The repertoire holds some 560,000 distinct CDR3 sequences, with roughly a quarter as singletons. In addition, the sample was reused for a study of T cells of mothers and their children.

Input material: blood. All receptors derive from a boy under 10 years old in good health.

V and J are TRBV15 and TRBJ1-5; D ambiguous. The CDR3 sequence is 14 residues long. Trimming cost V 0 bases and J 4 bases, with 7 bases left between them. Germline lookup yields CDR1 LNHNV and CDR2 YYDKDF (reference sequence). CDR3 bases: TGTGCCACCAGCAGAGAAAGGAAGAATCAGCCCCAGCATTTT. This gives the protein CATSRERKNQPQHF.

The V call is TRBV30, the J call TRBJ1-2; D remains ambiguous. Germline CDR1 GTSNPN, CDR2 SVGIG (reference sequence). This CDR3 is built from 13 residues. V shed 4 bases and J shed 4 bases, with 13 bases lying between them. The CDR3 loop reads CAWKKTRFYGYTF. The CDR3 DNA reads TGTGCCTGGAAGAAGACCAGGTTCTATGGCTACACCTTC. The variable domain in full, completed from reference TRBV30 and TRBJ1-2, reads SQTIHQWPATLVQPVGSPLSLECTVEGTSNPNLYWYRQAAGRGLQLLFYSVGIGQISSEVPQNLSASRPQDRQFILSSKKLLLSDSGFYLCAWKKTRFYGYTFGSGTRLTVV.

In this sample, this clonotype turned up a few times. This rearrangement joins TRBV12-3 or TRBV12-4 to TRBJ2-7, with 13 bases lining up with TRBD2. The V gene end was trimmed by 4 bases and the J gene end by 0 bases; junction bases not matched to a gene: 3. This CDR3 is 16 amino acids long. The CDR3: CASSSGLAGSSYEQYF. CDR3 in DNA: TGTGCCAGCAGTTCGGGACTAGCGGGAAGCTCCTACGAGCAGTACTTC.

This clonotype occurred a few times. This chain uses TRBV6-2 or TRBV6-3 with TRBJ2-7, with 7 bases that match TRBD2. Trimming at V came to 4 bases and at J to 0 bases, leaving 9 bases not matched to a gene. Germline values: CDR1 MNHEY, CDR2 SVGEGT. CDR3 size: 16 residues. CDR3: CASSFRVGGSSYEQYF. CDR3 DNA sequence: TGTGCCAGCAGTTTCCGAGTGGGAGGGAGCTCCTACGAGCAGTACTTC.

The table lists this clonotype with a few counts. J is TRBJ2-3 and V is TRBV20-1, with 13 bases that match TRBD2. In germline, CDR1 is DFQATT, CDR2 SNEGSKA (reference sequence). This CDR3 region has 14 residues. V was clipped by 3 bases and J by 4 bases; unmatched bases: 1. The CDR3: CSARTSGGPDTQYF. CDR3 sequence (DNA): TGCAGTGCTAGGACTAGCGGGGGGCCAGATACGCAGTATTTT.

This chain joins TRBV27 and TRBJ1-4; D is unresolved. The CDR3 extends over 12 amino acids. The V end lost 5 bases, the J end lost 6 bases, and 7 bases lay between the germline ends. Germline CDR1 is MNHEY and CDR2 is SMNVEV (reference sequence). The CDR3 here is CASSLAHEKLFF. In DNA form, the CDR3 reads TGTGCCAGCAGTCTCGCCCATGAAAAACTGTTTTTT.

The CDR3 region has the DNA TGTGCCAGCAGCCTAGGAGCACTCCGGGCCACGGATACGCAGTATTTT. This gives the protein CASSLGALRATDTQYF. The chain combines TRBV7-6 with TRBJ2-3, with D uncertain. The CDR3 is made up of 16 amino acids. Trimming removed 5 bases at V and 6 bases at J, with 21 bases between. In germline, CDR1 is SGHVS, CDR2 FNYEAQ.

V is TRBV7-3 and J is TRBJ2-2, with D perhaps TRBD1 or TRBD2 (5 bases each). CDR1 is SGHTA and CDR2 is FQGTGA in the germline V gene. This CDR3 comprises 14 residues. The V end was cut by 6 bases, the J end by 4 bases, with 12 bases between. CDR3 residues: CASSKGPSTGELFF. The DNA of the CDR3 is TGTGCCAGCAGTAAGGGACCCAGCACCGGGGAGCTGTTTTTT.

Notes on this clonotype: Germline is not matched at one junction end, which may reflect a read error. V gene TRBV12-3 or TRBV12-4 combines with J gene TRBJ2-2, with D possibly TRBD2 on 6 matching bases. The CDR3 has 14 amino acids. The CDR3 sequence: CASSLGQSTGGLFF. In DNA, the CDR3 is TGTGCCAGCAGTTTAGGACAATCCACCGGGGGGCTGTTTTTT.

The chain links TRBV7-6 to TRBJ1-4, with D tentatively TRBD1 (6 bases). CDR3 length: 15 amino acids. Germline CDR1 and CDR2: SGHVS and FNYEAQ. The V gene lost 2 bases and the J gene lost 4 bases, with 11 bases spanning the gap. CDR3 bases: TGTGCCAGCAGCTTACAACAGGGCGGTAATGAAAAACTGTTTTTT. This translates into CASSLQQGGNEKLFF.

The count of this clonotype is one. The genes are TRBV5-1 and TRBJ1-2; 7 bases are a match to TRBD1. The V and J ends lost 3 bases and 2 bases, in that order; junction bases with no gene match: 19. The CDR3 extends over 19 amino acids. In germline, CDR1 is SGHRS, CDR2 YFSETQ. CDR3 in amino acids: CASSSQPRGTGAINYGYTF. In DNA form, the CDR3 reads TGCGCCAGCAGCTCCCAACCCCGGGGAACAGGGGCCATAAACTATGGCTACACCTTC.

The chain combines TRBV20-1 with TRBJ2-4; 7 nucleotides agree with TRBD1. The germline V gene has CDR1 DFQATT and CDR2 SNEGSKA (reference sequence). The length of the CDR3 is 13 residues. Trimming took 4 bases from V and 5 from J; bases not matched to a gene: 5. Here the CDR3 reads CSAIRQGQNIQYF. The CDR3 DNA follows: TGCAGTGCTATTCGACAGGGTCAAAACATTCAGTACTTC.

The table lists this clonotype with a few counts. The rearrangement uses TRBV12-3 or TRBV12-4 and TRBJ2-7; TRBD2 aligns across 8 bases. V shed 2 bases and J 1 base; nucleotides not matched to a gene: 4. There are 15 residues in the CDR3. This CDR3 is CASSLWRGASYEQYF. The DNA of the CDR3 is TGTGCCAGCAGTTTATGGCGGGGGGCTTCCTACGAGCAGTACTTC.

The chain is built from TRBV20-1 and TRBJ1-1; D unclear. Looked up from germline, CDR1 is DFQATT and CDR2 is SNEGSKA (reference sequence). V was pared by 6 bases and J by 2 bases, with 7 bases between. CDR3 size: 11 residues. CDR3 region: CSANSNTEAFF. The CDR3 DNA is TGCAGTGCGAACAGTAACACTGAAGCTTTCTTT.

V and J are TRBV20-1 and TRBJ1-6, with D perhaps TRBD1 (6 bases). This CDR3 has 15 residues. V was pared by 5 bases and J by 6 bases, with 17 bases between. From germline, CDR1 is DFQATT and CDR2 SNEGSKA (reference sequence). The CDR3 region has the DNA TGCAGTGCTCCGGAGGCAGGGGATGTTAATTCACCCCTCCACTTT. This translates into CSAPEAGDVNSPLHF.

The V and J genes are TRBV12-5 and TRBJ2-5; D tentatively reads TRBD1 or TRBD2 (5 bases each). V lost 3 bases to trimming and J lost 2 bases, with 16 bases between them. Per germline, CDR1 LGHNT and CDR2 FRNRAP. The length of the CDR3 is 16 residues. CDR3 region: CASGFGTGGLQETQYF. The DNA for the CDR3 is TGTGCTAGTGGTTTTGGGACCGGCGGATTACAAGAGACCCAGTACTTC.

This clonotype came up a few times. The chain couples TRBV2 to TRBJ2-7; D is unresolved. In germline, CDR1 is SNHLY, CDR2 FYNNEI. CDR3 size: 12 residues. The V and J ends lost 6 bases and 2 bases respectively, with 8 bases between them. CDR3 amino acids: CASRDDTYEQYF. DNA of the CDR3: TGTGCCAGCAGGGACGACACCTACGAGCAGTACTTC.

The table lists this clonotype with a count of one. The chain recombines TRBV5-1 with TRBJ2-3; 7 bases align to TRBD1. The CDR3 is 16 residues long. Germline V gene data show CDR1 as SGHRS and CDR2 as YFSETQ. The V and J ends lost 0 bases and 2 bases, in that order; junction bases with no gene match: 6. CDR3 amino acids: CASSLEGQPYTDTQYF. In DNA form, the CDR3 reads TGCGCCAGCAGCTTGGAGGGACAGCCTTACACAGATACGCAGTATTTT.

This clonotype was seen at least ten times. This chain uses TRBV29-1 with TRBJ2-5; D gene unclear. CDR3 length equals 15 residues. Germline V CDR1 and CDR2: SQVTM, ANQGSEA. Trimming pared 5 bases from V and 1 base from J, leaving 17 bases between. Here the CDR3 DNA reads TGCAGCGTTAGATTCACCCGGGCGGCCCAAGAGACCCAGTACTTC. Residues: CSVRFTRAAQETQYF.

The rearrangement joins TRBV11-2 to TRBJ2-4; unclear D gene. The CDR3 covers 15 residues. V lost 1 base, J lost 10 bases, and 17 bases lay in between. Looked up from germline, CDR1 is SGHAT and CDR2 is FQNNGV. The CDR3 here is CASSLVRGKPRIQYF. Written as DNA, the CDR3 is TGTGCCAGCAGCTTAGTACGTGGGAAACCCAGAATTCAGTACTTC.

This clonotype is a singleton in its sample. The V and J genes are TRBV4-3 and TRBJ1-2; a weak D match, TRBD1 (6 bases). There are 14 residues in the CDR3. V was pared by 0 bases and J by 7 bases, with 12 bases between. CDR1 is LGHNA and CDR2 is YSLEER in the germline V gene. Here the CDR3 reads CASSQEGTGSGYTF. DNA of the CDR3: TGCGCCAGCAGCCAAGAAGGAACAGGGAGTGGCTACACCTTC.

The gene calls are TRBV12-5 and TRBJ2-1, with 10 bases matching TRBD2. The germline V gene encodes CDR1 LGHNT and CDR2 FRNRAP. J was trimmed by 0 bases and V by 2 bases; bases with no gene match: 10. The CDR3 is 19 amino acids. The CDR3 loop reads CASGLFLSGRKSSYNEQFF. Written as DNA, the CDR3 is TGTGCTAGTGGTTTGTTTCTTAGCGGGAGGAAGAGCTCCTACAATGAGCAGTTCTTC.

This clonotype occurred a few times. This chain uses TRBV6-2 or TRBV6-3 with TRBJ1-2, with D perhaps TRBD1 (5 bases). The CDR3 contains 13 residues. Trimming took 0 bases from V and 5 from J, leaving 7 bases between them. Per germline, CDR1 MNHEY and CDR2 SVGEGT. This CDR3 reads CASSYSGGYGYTF. In DNA, the CDR3 is TGTGCCAGCAGTTACTCGGGGGGTTATGGCTACACCTTC.

V gene TRBV13 combines with J gene TRBJ1-2, with D unresolved. CDR1 is PRHDT and CDR2 is FYEKMQ in the germline V gene (reference sequence). Trimming left V 5 bases short and J 6 bases short, with 7 bases between. CDR3 length: 11 residues. DNA of the CDR3: TGTGCCAGCAGCGGGAAGGATGGCTACACCTTC. It specifies CASSGKDGYTF.

In this sample, this clonotype turned up a few times. J is TRBJ1-6 and V is TRBV3-1; 8 bases fit TRBD1. Per germline, CDR1 LGHDT and CDR2 YNNKEL (reference sequence). This CDR3 comprises 14 residues. With V trimmed by 3 bases and J by 7 bases, 2 bases remained unmatched. CDR3: CASSHGQGNSPLHF. Written as DNA, the CDR3 is TGTGCCAGCAGCCACGGACAGGGCAATTCACCCCTCCACTTT. The full variable domain, with the rest looked up from reference TRBV3-1 and TRBJ1-6, is DTAVSQTPKYLVTQMGNDKSIKCEQNLGHDTMYWYKQDSKKFLKIMFSYNNKELIINETVPNRFSPKSPDKAHLNLHINSLELGDSAVYFCASSHGQGNSPLHFGNGTRLTVT.

This clonotype was seen only a few times. The chain is built from TRBV6-4 and TRBJ2-3; 12 positions agree with TRBD1. Germline CDR1 MRHNA, CDR2 SNTAGT. Trimming took 4 bases from V and 3 from J; bases not matched to a gene: 2. The CDR3 spans 15 residues. The CDR3 DNA follows: TGTGCCAGCAGTGTGGGACAGGGGGCGACAGATACGCAGTATTTT. The encoded protein is CASSVGQGATDTQYF.

This clonotype turned up a few times. The gene calls are TRBV20-1 and TRBJ2-7; TRBD2 matches 8 bases. This CDR3 contains 14 residues. Germline CDR1 reads DFQATT; CDR2 reads SNEGSKA (reference sequence). V was clipped by 1 base and J by 4 bases; unmatched bases: 6. CDR3 amino acids: CSARAAGAEYEQYF. CDR3 sequence (DNA): TGCAGTGCTAGAGCAGCGGGAGCGGAATACGAGCAGTACTTC.

The sample holds a few counts of this clonotype. The rearrangement joins TRBV7-9 to TRBJ1-1; D gene uncertain. This CDR3 is 14 amino acids long. Trimming cost V 0 bases and J 6 bases, with 11 bases left between them. Germline CDR1 reads SEHNR; CDR2 reads FQNEAQ (reference sequence). In nucleotides, the CDR3 is TGTGCCAGCAGCTTAGCCGAGGGCCTCGCTGAAGCTTTCTTT. Its translation: CASSLAEGLAEAFF.